Listed below are T cell receptor beta chains from one sample, sequenced in a study of T cells after yellow fever vaccination. In TCRdb, the 5' RACE reads were re-called with MiXCR into one record per CDR3 protein. The table has approximately 580,000 distinct CDR3 sequences, 17% seen once. Sample: PBMCs, taken 4 to 6 days after the first yellow fever vaccination. The receptors shown here come from a man between 18 and 35 years old who received the YFV17D yellow fever vaccine. Each CDR3 is given with its conserved first and last residue. For some rows the clone size is stated as once, few or many, or as a class when expanded; others skip it.

CDR3 | size | V
CASSLGYGVGANVLTF | . | TRBV5-1
CSARQGAYQPQHF | many | TRBV20-1
CSATGTPYGYTF | few | TRBV20-1
CASSRQRGLMISYTF | few | TRBV7-9
CASSEIGTPFYEQYF | many | TRBV2
CAWSGDQETQYF | . | TRBV30
CASSYQVAGGPADEQYF | few | TRBV7-2
CASSPTSGLAAGTDTQYF | few | TRBV5-1
CASSKQGIWGMNTEAFF | few | TRBV19
CASSLNPRGNTIYF | . | TRBV11-2
CASSERPEDNEQFF | few | TRBV4-2
CSARDQDRDRVSYEQYF | few | TRBV20-1
CASSSDRGFDGYTF | . | TRBV7-2
CASKDAGENTEAFF | few | TRBV4-1
CASSFGVNADTQYF | few | TRBV5-5
CASSSGLNIQYF | few | TRBV18
CSVPSGIRADTQYF | . | TRBV29-1
CASSQIASGYSYEQYF | few | TRBV4-3
CASSLDRGSLLEQFF | . | TRBV4-3
CASSKNRGLETQYF | . | TRBV7-9
CASSRRGGGRYSEQYF | . | TRBV12-3/TRBV12-4
CAISDGWSGDTQYF | . | TRBV10-3
CASGRRNFRDPKETQYF | few | TRBV5-6
CASSLTRGLYTEAFF | . | TRBV11-2
CATSREQGHEQFF | few | TRBV15
CASARGSGNTIYF | . | TRBV12-3/TRBV12-4
CSANRGYEQYF | . | TRBV20-1
CASSSPGPSSGNTTYF | . | TRBV7-9
CASTDRVFYEQYF | . | TRBV12-3/TRBV12-4
CASRLAFSGGTDTQYF | few | TRBV5-6
CASATGERETQYF | few | TRBV6-2/TRBV6-3
CASSFRTAPYEQYF | few | TRBV7-6
CASRSGSTDTQYF | . | TRBV5-1
CASTHPGTTAGETQYF | few | TRBV12-3/TRBV12-4
CASSQSGAVGELFF | . | TRBV3-1
CASNLGVTDTQYF | . | TRBV2
CASSFALTSGAGHEQFF | . | TRBV7-3
CASSRTDTTGELFF | . | TRBV6-1
CASSYTRGSTDTQYF | . | TRBV5-1
CASSFGTSGGGGETQYF | . | TRBV12-3/TRBV12-4
CASGGAGHSTDTQYF | . | TRBV19
CASSPLIGTSRTQYF | . | TRBV18
CASSQLVNQPQHF | few | TRBV3-1
CASSFGQANYGYTF | many | TRBV5-6
CASSVGQDTEAFF | . | TRBV9
CSVPSGWKNIQYF | many | TRBV29-1
CASSRTSDRETQYF | . | TRBV4-1
CASSFKGDPWEQYF | . | TRBV7-9
CASSLSPERGSSYNEQFF | few | TRBV7-6
CASSQDPPGNTGELFF | . | TRBV4-2
CASSLGWEETQYF | . | TRBV5-4
CASSTSGFPLDALHF | many | TRBV5-1
CASSPNRVGYNEQFF | few | TRBV4-3
CASSLVDRLDEQYF | few | TRBV7-9